This section outlines one T cell receptor (beta chain) sequence together with its context. The method was immunoSEQ multiplex PCR; TCRdb's version includes in-frame clones alone and lacks a portion of them. This sample yields roughly 70,000 clones, of which about 82% are seen a single time; 6.9% belongs to the top ten. The data were obtained in a study of OX40 agonist ivuxolimab in advanced cancers. Looking at the study overall: Patients in the trial were receiving intravenous ivuxolimab every 2 weeks, at doses of 0.01 to 10 mg/kg. Of the patients, three showed partial responses, one with hepatocellular carcinoma and two with cutaneous melanoma.

From germline, CDR1 is LGHNT and CDR2 FRNRAP. Deletions cut 0 bases from V and 6 bases from J, with 14 bases between. The CDR3 is made up of 15 amino acids. The receptor comes from an adult with an advanced solid tumor such as melanoma, head and neck, liver or kidney cancer. Sequencing used CD4+ or CD8+ T cells sorted from blood, obtained in a trial of the OX40 agonist ivuxolimab. The chain joins TRBV12-5 to TRBJ1-1; D not resolved. The CDR3 here is CASGLVGTQRAEAFF. The CDR3 DNA reads as TGTGCTAGTGGTTTGGTAGGTACTCAAAGAGCTGAAGCTTTCTTT.